The source of this TCR beta chain is a study of regulatory T cells in long-lasting Graves disease. Points from the study as a whole: Because few samples were included, accuracy may have been lower.

Turning to this clonotype: Its target is unknown.

Relying on iRepertoire HTBI primers and Arm-PCR of CDR3 regions, the team built TCR beta libraries. TCRdb itself ran the multiplex PCR reads through MiXCR, one entry per CDR3 protein. This sample has roughly 400,000 distinct CDR3 sequences, with about 15% found just once. Time point indicated: newly diagnosed GD, antithyroid drugs for less than 3 months. Preparation of the TCR library used RNA extracted from PBMCs. The sample also formed part of further work on T cells in Graves' hyperthyroidism and ophthalmopathy. As that report states: Patients were aged 18 to 65, had disease duration under 2 months, and had newly diagnosed hyperthyroidism.

Sequenced material: peripheral blood mononuclear cells (PBMCs), taken at new diagnosis, from a patient treated with antithyroid drugs. This receptor was identified in a woman in her late teens or twenties with Graves disease.

The DNA of the CDR3 is TGTGCCAGCGGGGGGACAGTAGATCAGCCCCAGCATTTT. Its translation: CASGGTVDQPQHF. V usage is TRBV6-1 and J usage is TRBJ1-5; 7 bases line up with TRBD1. Trimming cost V 8 bases and J 5 bases; bases outside gene matches: 6. The CDR3 consists of 13 residues. In germline, CDR1 is MNHNS, CDR2 SASEGT.